The 11 T cell receptor beta chains below come from one sample, sequenced in a study of monozygotic twins with inflammatory bowel disease. After re-calling the 5' RACE reads, TCRdb lists one entry per CDR3 protein, DNA absent. This table holds 350,000 to 400,000 distinct CDR3 sequences. Sample: blood. The receptors stem from a human donor with ulcerative colitis or Crohn's disease, or a healthy co-twin of an affected twin (not recorded which).

V gene TRBV7-3 combines with J gene TRBJ2-2; TCRdb calls TRBD2, which cannot be checked without DNA. The germline V gene has CDR1 SGHTA and CDR2 FQGTGA. This CDR3 is 17 amino acids long. The CDR3 is CASSLSVAGANTGELFF.

This chain links TRBV29-1 with TRBJ2-7; TCRdb gives TRBD1 as the D gene, but with no DNA this cannot be confirmed. The CDR3 contains 13 residues. Germline assignment: CDR1 SQVTM and CDR2 ANQGSEA. CDR3 sequence reads: CSAKGGPDYEQYF.

The J gene is TRBJ2-3, the V gene TRBV7-6; TCRdb lists TRBD2, though no DNA is available to test this call. This CDR3 has 16 residues. CDR1 and CDR2 from the germline V gene are SGHVS and FNYEAQ. The CDR3 sequence: CASSPPGTSGTDTQYF.

V usage is TRBV5-1 and J usage is TRBJ2-3; TCRdb lists TRBD1, though no DNA is available to test this call. The CDR3 runs 17 residues. The V gene's germline CDR1 is SGHRS and CDR2 YFSETQ. CDR3 amino acids: CASSLSPRQGSTDTQYF.

The chain uses TRBV12-3 or TRBV12-4 and TRBJ2-7; TCRdb designates TRBD1, a call that cannot be tested without DNA. The CDR3 length is 13 residues. The CDR3: CASSPRDSYEQYF.

The chain's CDR3 is CASSQDRRGLNTEAFF. J is TRBJ1-1 and V is TRBV4-3. The CDR3 is made up of 16 amino acids. The germline gives CDR1 LGHNA, CDR2 YSLEER.

This chain's CDR3 is CASSPQGGQPYF. This chain joins TRBV6-5 and TRBJ2-5; checking the TCRdb D call of TRBD2 is not possible without DNA. The CDR3 has 12 residues. CDR1 MNHEY and CDR2 SVGAGI come from the germline V gene.

V usage is TRBV4-1 and J usage is TRBJ2-2; TCRdb selects TRBD1, and the lack of DNA leaves this call unchecked. Per the germline V gene, CDR1 is MGHRA and CDR2 is YSYEKL. The CDR3 contains 18 residues. The chain's CDR3 is CASSQAPGGHANTGELFF.

This chain joins TRBV4-3 and TRBJ1-4; there is no DNA to check the TCRdb D call of TRBD1. The germline V gene has CDR1 LGHNA and CDR2 YSLEER. The CDR3 runs to 15 residues. CDR3 region: CASSQLQGAREKLFF.

CDR3 sequence reads: CASSADRVSPLHF. This chain joins TRBV28 and TRBJ1-6; TCRdb calls TRBD1, which cannot be checked without DNA. The CDR3 length is 13 residues. The germline CDR1 and CDR2 sequences are MDHEN and SYDVKM.

J is TRBJ1-2 and V is TRBV4-1; absent DNA, TCRdb's TRBD1 call cannot be checked. This CDR3 is 14 amino acids long. Germline CDR1 and CDR2: MGHRA and YSYEKL. The CDR3 is CASSPVMSPYGYTF.